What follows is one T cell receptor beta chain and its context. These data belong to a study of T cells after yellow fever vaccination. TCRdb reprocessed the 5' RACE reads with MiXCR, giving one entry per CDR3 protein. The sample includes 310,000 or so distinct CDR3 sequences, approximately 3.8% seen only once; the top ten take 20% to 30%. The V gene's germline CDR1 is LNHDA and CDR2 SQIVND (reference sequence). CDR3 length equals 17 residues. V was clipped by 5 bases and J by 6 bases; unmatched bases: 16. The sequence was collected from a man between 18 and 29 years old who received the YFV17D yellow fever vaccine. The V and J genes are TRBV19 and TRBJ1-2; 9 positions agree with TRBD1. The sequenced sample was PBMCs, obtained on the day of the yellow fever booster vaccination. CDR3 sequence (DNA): TGTGCCAGTAGTCCCACAGCTACGACAGGGGGGATCCATGGCTACACCTTC. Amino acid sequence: CASSPTATTGGIHGYTF.